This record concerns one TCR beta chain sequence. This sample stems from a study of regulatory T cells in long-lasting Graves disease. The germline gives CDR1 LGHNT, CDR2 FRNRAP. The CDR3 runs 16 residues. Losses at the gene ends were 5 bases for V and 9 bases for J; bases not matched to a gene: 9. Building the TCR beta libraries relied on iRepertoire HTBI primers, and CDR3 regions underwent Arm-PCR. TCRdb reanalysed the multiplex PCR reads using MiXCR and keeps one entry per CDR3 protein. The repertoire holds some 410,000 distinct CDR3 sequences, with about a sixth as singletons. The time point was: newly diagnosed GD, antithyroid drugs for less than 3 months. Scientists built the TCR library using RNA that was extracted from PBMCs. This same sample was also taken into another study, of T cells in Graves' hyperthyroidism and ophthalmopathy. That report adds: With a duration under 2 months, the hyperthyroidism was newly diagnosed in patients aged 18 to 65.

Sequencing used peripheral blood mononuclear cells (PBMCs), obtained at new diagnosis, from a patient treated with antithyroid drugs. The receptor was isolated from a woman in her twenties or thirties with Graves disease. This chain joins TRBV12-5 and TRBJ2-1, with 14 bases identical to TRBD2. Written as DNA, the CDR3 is TGTGCTAGTGGTCTGCCCGGGACTAGCGGGAGCACTGAGCAGTTCTTC. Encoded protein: CASGLPGTSGSTEQFF.